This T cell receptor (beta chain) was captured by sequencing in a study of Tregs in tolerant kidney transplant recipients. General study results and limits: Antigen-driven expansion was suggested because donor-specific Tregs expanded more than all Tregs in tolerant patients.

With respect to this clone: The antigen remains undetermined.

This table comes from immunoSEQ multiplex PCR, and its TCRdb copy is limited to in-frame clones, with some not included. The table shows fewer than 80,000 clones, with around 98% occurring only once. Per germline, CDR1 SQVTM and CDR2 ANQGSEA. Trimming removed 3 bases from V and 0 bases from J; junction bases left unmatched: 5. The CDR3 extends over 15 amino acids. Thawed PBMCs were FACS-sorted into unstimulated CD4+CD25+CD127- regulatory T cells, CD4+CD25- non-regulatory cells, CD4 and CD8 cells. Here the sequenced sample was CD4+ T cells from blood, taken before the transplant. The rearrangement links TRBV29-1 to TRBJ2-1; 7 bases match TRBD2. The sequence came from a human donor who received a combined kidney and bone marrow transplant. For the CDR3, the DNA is TGCAGCGTTGATAGGACGGGGGGCTCCTACAATGAGCAGTTCTTC. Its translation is CSVDRTGGSYNEQFF.